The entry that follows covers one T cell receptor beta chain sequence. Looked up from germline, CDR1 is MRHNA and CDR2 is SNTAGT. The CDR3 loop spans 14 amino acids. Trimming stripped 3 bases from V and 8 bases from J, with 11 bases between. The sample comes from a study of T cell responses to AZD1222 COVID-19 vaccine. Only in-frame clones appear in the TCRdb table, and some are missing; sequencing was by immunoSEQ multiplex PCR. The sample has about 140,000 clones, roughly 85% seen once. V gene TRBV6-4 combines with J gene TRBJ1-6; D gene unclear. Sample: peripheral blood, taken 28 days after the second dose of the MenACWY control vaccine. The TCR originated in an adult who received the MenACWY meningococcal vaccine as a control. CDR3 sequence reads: CASSEMADDSPLHF. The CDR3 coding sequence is TGTGCCAGCAGTGAAATGGCAGACGATTCACCCCTCCACTTT.